Following are 20 T cell receptor beta chains from one sample sequenced in a study of blood T cell repertoires in COVID-19. Using immunoSEQ multiplex PCR, the repertoire was profiled, and TCRdb retains in-frame clones only, with some absent. Here the sample spans 200,000 to 250,000 clones, approximately 89% being singletons. The sequenced sample consisted of peripheral blood. These receptors originate from a woman in her 30s with COVID-19, enrolled during active disease.

This chain joins TRBV7-9 and TRBJ2-4; 9 positions match TRBD1. J was trimmed by 4 bases and V by 6 bases; bases with no gene match: 10. The CDR3 runs to 16 residues. Germline V lookup: CDR1 SEHNR, CDR2 FQNEAQ (reference sequence). CDR3 sequence reads: CASREKVGTGKNIQYF. Written as DNA, the CDR3 is TGTGCCAGCAGGGAAAAGGTGGGGACAGGGAAAAACATTCAGTACTTC.

The gene calls are TRBV11-2 and TRBJ2-5; D possibly corresponds to TRBD1 (6 bases). Per the germline V gene, CDR1 is SGHAT and CDR2 is FQNNGV. This CDR3 has 17 amino acids. V lost 0 bases to trimming and J lost 2 bases, with 16 bases between them. The CDR3 sequence: CASSLDPPPTGQETQYF. CDR3 nucleotides: TGTGCCAGCAGCTTAGATCCTCCCCCGACAGGACAAGAGACCCAGTACTTC.

This clone appeared a few times. V usage is TRBV7-9 and J usage is TRBJ1-1; 8 positions match TRBD1. The germline V gene has CDR1 SEHNR and CDR2 FQNEAQ (reference sequence). The ends lost 4 bases at V and 7 bases at J; junction bases unmatched: 8. This CDR3 has 14 residues. CDR3: CASSSGQVTSEAFF. The CDR3 DNA reads as TGTGCCAGCAGCTCGGGACAGGTAACTAGTGAAGCTTTCTTT.

The V gene is TRBV5-1, the J gene TRBJ2-5; 9 bases match TRBD1. V trimming: 0 bases; J trimming: 0 bases; junction bases outside the gene matches: 3. From germline, CDR1 is SGHRS and CDR2 YFSETQ. The CDR3 runs 16 residues. This CDR3 is CASSLETGGYQETQYF. In nucleotides, the CDR3 is TGCGCCAGCAGCTTGGAGACAGGGGGTTACCAAGAGACCCAGTACTTC.

This chain joins TRBV13 and TRBJ2-1; D might be TRBD2 (5 bases). The germline V and J ends were trimmed by 2 bases and 9 bases, with 17 bases remaining between them. CDR3 length equals 15 residues. CDR1 is PRHDT, CDR2 FYEKMQ, per germline (reference sequence). In DNA form, the CDR3 reads TGTGCCAGCAGCTTACTCCCCCGGGGAGTAGTTGAGCAGTTCTTC. It yields the protein CASSLLPRGVVEQFF.

This chain joins TRBV6-6 and TRBJ2-7; 7 bases line up with TRBD2. Trimming removed 6 bases from V and 3 bases from J; junction bases left unmatched: 8. The germline V gene encodes CDR1 MNHNY and CDR2 SVGAGI (reference sequence). The CDR3 has 14 residues. This CDR3 reads CASRRGTTLYEQYF. DNA for the CDR3: TGTGCCAGCAGACGCGGGACTACCCTCTACGAGCAGTACTTC.

V is TRBV10-1 and J is TRBJ1-1, with D maybe TRBD1 (5 bases). This CDR3 spans 15 amino acids. Germline V lookup: CDR1 WNHNN, CDR2 SYGVQD (reference sequence). The V gene lost 2 bases and the J gene lost 8 bases, with 18 bases spanning the gap. CDR3 nucleotide sequence: TGCGCCAGCAGTGAGGGGACGTGGGGGAGGATGGAAGCTTTCTTT. Translating it yields CASSEGTWGRMEAFF.

The gene calls are TRBV5-4 and TRBJ2-7; tentatively, D is TRBD2 (5 bases). Germline V gives CDR1 SGHNT, CDR2 YYREEE (reference sequence). The CDR3 totals 14 residues. Trimming removed 0 bases at V and 3 bases at J, with 10 bases between. The CDR3: CASSLAGSNYEQYF. DNA for the CDR3: TGTGCCAGCAGCTTGGCGGGAAGCAACTACGAGCAGTACTTC.

This clone was counted only a few times. As DNA, the CDR3 is TGTGCCAGCAGTCCCCGGACAGGGGTCCACGAGCAGTACTTC. Its protein is CASSPRTGVHEQYF. The V and J genes are TRBV27 and TRBJ2-7, with 9 bases fitting TRBD1. The CDR3 length is 14 residues. V shed 5 bases, J shed 5 bases, and the junction held 7 bases outside the gene matches. The germline V gene encodes CDR1 MNHEY and CDR2 SMNVEV (reference sequence).

V gene TRBV28 combines with J gene TRBJ2-7; 9 nucleotides line up with TRBD1. This CDR3 comprises 13 residues. CDR1 and CDR2 (germline): MDHEN, SYDVKM. V trimming: 5 bases; J trimming: 6 bases; junction bases outside the gene matches: 5. CDR3 residues: CASSPVTGGEQYV. The CDR3 DNA follows: TGTGCCAGCAGTCCCGTGACAGGGGGCGAGCAGTACGTC.

The chain carries TRBV3-1 (or the pseudogene TRBV3-2) and TRBJ1-5; no clear D. From germline, CDR1 is LGHDT and CDR2 YNNKEL (reference sequence). The CDR3 runs to 13 residues. V lost 1 base and J lost 4, with 5 bases in between. The CDR3 coding sequence is TGTGCCAGCAGCCAAGGGGAGAATCAGCCCCAGCATTTT. Amino acids: CASSQGENQPQHF.

This rearrangement joins TRBV28 to TRBJ2-7, with TRBD1 identical over 9 bases. V gave up 6 bases and J gave up 3 bases; unmatched junction bases: 9. The CDR3 is 15 residues long. The V gene's germline CDR1 is MDHEN and CDR2 SYDVKM. CDR3 nucleotide sequence: TGTGCCAGCAGATCTACAGGGGGCTTGGGCTACGAGCAGTACTTC. The encoded protein is CASRSTGGLGYEQYF.

The chain uses TRBV7-9 and TRBJ1-2; 10 bases agree with TRBD1. Trimming cost V 5 bases and J 7 bases; bases outside gene matches: 4. Per germline, CDR1 SEHNR and CDR2 FQNEAQ (reference sequence). The CDR3 is made up of 13 amino acids. CDR3 region: CASSPGQGVGYTF. In DNA, the CDR3 is TGTGCCAGCAGCCCCGGACAGGGGGTTGGCTACACCTTC. Filled out from reference TRBV7-9 and TRBJ1-2, the complete variable domain reads DTGVSQNPRHKITKRGQNVTFRCDPISEHNRLYWYRQTLGQGPEFLTYFQNEAQLEKSRLLSDRFSAERPKGSFSTLEIQRTEQGDSAMYLCASSPGQGVGYTFGSGTRLTVV.

This rearrangement joins TRBV7-8 to TRBJ2-2; 9 positions match TRBD2. CDR3 length: 14 residues. Trimming at V came to 7 bases and at J to 6 bases, leaving 6 bases not matched to a gene. The germline V gene has CDR1 SGHVS and CDR2 FQNEAQ. In DNA form, the CDR3 reads TGTGCCAGCATGGGGCGGGAGGGCGCCGGGGAGCTGTTTTTT. Protein: CASMGREGAGELFF.

The chain is built from TRBV7-8 and TRBJ2-2; TRBD1 matches 10 bases. V shed 5 bases, J shed 5 bases, and the junction held 8 bases outside the gene matches. Germline CDR1 reads SGHVS; CDR2 reads FQNEAQ. The CDR3 is made up of 16 amino acids. The CDR3 sequence: CASSLRTGGGTGELFF. The CDR3 coding sequence is TGTGCCAGCAGCCTCCGGACAGGGGGAGGGACCGGGGAGCTGTTTTTT. Drawing the rest from reference TRBV7-8 and TRBJ2-2, the complete variable domain is GAGVSQSPRYKVAKRGQDVALRCDPISGHVSLFWYQQALGQGPEFLTYFQNEAQLDKSGLPSDRFFAERPEGSVSTLKIQRTQQEDSAVYLCASSLRTGGGTGELFFGEGSRLTVL.

In its sample, this clone was seen once. This chain uses TRBV12-3 or TRBV12-4 with TRBJ2-7, with D tentatively TRBD2 (5 bases). V was shortened by 1 base and J by 6 bases, with 10 bases between the two germline ends. This CDR3 has 13 amino acids. CDR3 coding DNA: TGTGCCAGCAGTTTAGACGGGGTGGCCGAGCAGTACTTC. Amino acid sequence: CASSLDGVAEQYF.

The chain carries TRBV4-3 and TRBJ1-1, with 10 bases lining up with TRBD1. This CDR3 contains 16 residues. The germline CDR1 and CDR2 sequences are LGHNA and YSLEER. V was clipped by 1 base and J by 6 bases; unmatched bases: 8. CDR3 in amino acids: CASSQVETGGLAEAFF. The CDR3 coding sequence is TGCGCCAGCAGCCAAGTGGAGACAGGGGGCTTGGCTGAAGCTTTCTTT.

This chain's CDR3 is CASSYSSRATEAFF. CDR3 nucleotide sequence: TGTGCCAGCAGTTACTCGTCCAGGGCCACTGAAGCTTTCTTT. V usage is TRBV6-2 or TRBV6-3 and J usage is TRBJ1-1; D may be TRBD1 (5 bases). The CDR3 extends over 14 amino acids. CDR1 and CDR2 (germline): MNHEY, SVGEGT. With 0 bases removed from V and 4 bases from J, the gap between germline ends came to 9 bases.

J is TRBJ1-5 and V is TRBV28; TRBD1 agrees at 8 bases. Germline V gene data show CDR1 as MDHEN and CDR2 as SYDVKM. J lost 5 bases, V lost 5 bases, and 5 bases had no gene match. The CDR3 has 14 residues. The CDR3 DNA is TGTGCCAGCAGTGAGACAGGGGAGGATCAGCCCCAGCATTTT. It yields the protein CASSETGEDQPQHF. Based on the CDR3 plus reference TRBV28 and TRBJ1-5, the full variable domain is DVKVTQSSRYLVKRTGEKVFLECVQDMDHENMFWYRQDPGLGLRLIYFSYDVKMKEKGDIPEGYSVSREKKERFSLILESASTNQTSMYLCASSETGEDQPQHFGDGTRLSIL.

The chain recombines TRBV5-6 with TRBJ1-1, with a weak D call TRBD1 (5 bases). Trimming removed 0 bases at V and 5 bases at J, with 20 bases between. This CDR3 region has 17 residues. Germline assignment: CDR1 SGHDT and CDR2 YYEEEE. CDR3 sequence: CASSLGGGTPFETEAFF. The CDR3 region has the DNA TGTGCCAGCAGCTTGGGTGGGGGGACGCCGTTTGAGACTGAAGCTTTCTTT. The entire variable domain, with the rest obtained from reference TRBV5-6 and TRBJ1-1, is as follows: DAGVTQSPTHLIKTRGQQVTLRCSPKSGHDTVSWYQQALGQGPQFIFQYYEEEERQRGNFPDRFSGHQFPNYSSELNVNALLLGDSALYLCASSLGGGTPFETEAFFGQGTRLTVV.